A single sample is the source of the 9 T cell receptor beta chains below, sequenced in a study of PD-1 blockade in classical Hodgkin lymphoma (TCRdb year 2020). The meaning of the sample's time point label: newly diagnosed, previously untreated cHL patient sample. CD4+ T cells were purified from thawed PBMCs by magnetic negative selection with a Miltenyi CD4+ T cell isolation kit. Library method: the immunoSEQ multiplex PCR assay. Not all clones reach the TCRdb copy of this immuneACCESS table, which keeps in-frame sequences only. Checked studies attribute under half of the gap to unresolved V genes and leave the rest unexplained. The sample yields around 23,000 clones; 75% to 90% were counted once. More than 0.2% of the sample comes from the top ten. The sequencing sample was made of CD4+ T cells from blood. These receptor sequences come from a human donor with classical Hodgkin lymphoma.

The chain joins TRBV9 to TRBJ1-2; D call uncertain. Trimming removed 4 bases at V and 2 bases at J, with 18 bases between. The CDR3 is 16 amino acids. In germline, CDR1 is SGDLS, CDR2 YYNGEE. For the CDR3, the DNA is TGTGCCAGCAGCCACTTTGAGGTGAACTCGAACTATGGCTACACCTTC. This gives the protein CASSHFEVNSNYGYTF.

The chain has TRBV4-1 and TRBJ1-5; 10 nucleotides align to TRBD1. Germline CDR1 MGHRA, CDR2 YSYEKL. The CDR3 covers 14 residues. V lost 2 bases and J lost 7; bases outside the gene matches: 2. The CDR3 is CASSQPDRGQPQHF. CDR3 coding DNA: TGCGCCAGCAGCCAACCGGACAGGGGGCAGCCCCAGCATTTT.

V gene TRBV6-6 combines with J gene TRBJ1-4; no reliable D call. This CDR3 comprises 14 residues. The V and J ends lost 4 bases and 4 bases respectively, with 10 bases between them. Germline CDR1 reads MNHNY; CDR2 reads SVGAGI (reference sequence). DNA of the CDR3: TGTGCCAGCAGTTGGTTGCGGGGTAATGAAAAACTGTTTTTT. This sequence encodes CASSWLRGNEKLFF.

This chain links TRBV6-1 with TRBJ1-2; no reliable D call. There are 12 residues in the CDR3. From germline, CDR1 is MNHNS and CDR2 SASEGT. Between the trimmed V and J ends, which lost 6 bases and 5 bases, there was a span of 10 bases. Written as DNA, the CDR3 is TGTGCCAGCAGCACAACCTCATATGGCTACACCTTC. This sequence encodes CASSTTSYGYTF.

The chain carries TRBV5-8 and TRBJ1-1, with a possible D match to TRBD1 (5 bases). Germline V CDR1 and CDR2: SGHTS, YDEGEE. The CDR3 spans 15 residues. V lost 4 bases, J lost 9 bases, and 22 bases lay in between. The CDR3 bases are TGTGCCAGCAGCCGATTAGGGGACCCTGCACGGCAAGCTTTCTTT. It translates to CASSRLGDPARQAFF.

This rearrangement joins TRBV7-9 to TRBJ2-7, with TRBD1 matching 8 bases. The junction had 5 bases not matched to a gene; V was cut back by 4 bases and J by 3 bases. The CDR3 length is 14 residues. Germline CDR1 and CDR2: SEHNR and FQNEAQ (reference sequence). DNA for the CDR3: TGTGCCAGCAGCTCTGGACAGGGTAACTACGAGCAGTACTTC. This gives the protein CASSSGQGNYEQYF.

This clone appeared once. This chain joins TRBV7-2 and TRBJ1-2, with D possibly being TRBD1 (6 bases). V lost 5 bases and J lost 8, with 18 bases in between. Germline assignment: CDR1 SGHTA and CDR2 FQGNSA. This CDR3 has 14 residues. The DNA of the CDR3 is TGTGCCAGCAGCACAACCAGGGGCTCTAGAGGCTACACCTTC. Its protein is CASSTTRGSRGYTF.

V is TRBV10-3 and J is TRBJ2-7, with D unclear. The V gene lost 5 bases and the J gene lost 2 bases, with 7 bases spanning the gap. Per germline, CDR1 ENHRY and CDR2 SYGVKD. CDR3 length: 12 residues. The DNA for the CDR3 is TGTGCCATCAGTACACCCCCCTACGAGCAGTACTTC. Its translation: CAISTPPYEQYF.

This chain connects TRBV5-1 to TRBJ2-1, with D unresolved. The CDR3 has 14 amino acids. V lost 0 bases to trimming and J lost 5 bases, with 9 bases between them. Looked up from germline, CDR1 is SGHRS and CDR2 is YFSETQ. CDR3 DNA sequence: TGCGCCAGCAGCTTGGGACACCGAAACAATGAGCAGTTCTTC. As protein: CASSLGHRNNEQFF.